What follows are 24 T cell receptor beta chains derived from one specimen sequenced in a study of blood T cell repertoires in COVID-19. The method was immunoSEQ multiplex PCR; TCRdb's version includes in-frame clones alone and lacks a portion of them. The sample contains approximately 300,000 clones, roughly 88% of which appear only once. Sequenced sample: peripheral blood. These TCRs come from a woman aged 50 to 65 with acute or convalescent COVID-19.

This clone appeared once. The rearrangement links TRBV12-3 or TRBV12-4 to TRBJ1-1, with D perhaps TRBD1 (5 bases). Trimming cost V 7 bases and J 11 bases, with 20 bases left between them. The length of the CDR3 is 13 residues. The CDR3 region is CASTDIGAGIAFF. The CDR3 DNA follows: TGTGCCAGCACCGATATTGGGGCAGGAATCGCTTTCTTT.

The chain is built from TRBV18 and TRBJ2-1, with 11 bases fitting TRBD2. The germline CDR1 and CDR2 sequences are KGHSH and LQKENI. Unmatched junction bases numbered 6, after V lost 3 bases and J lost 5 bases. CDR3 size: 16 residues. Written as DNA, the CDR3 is TGTGCCAGCTCACCGTTAGCGGGAGGGCCTAACAATGAGCAGTTCTTC. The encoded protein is CASSPLAGGPNNEQFF.

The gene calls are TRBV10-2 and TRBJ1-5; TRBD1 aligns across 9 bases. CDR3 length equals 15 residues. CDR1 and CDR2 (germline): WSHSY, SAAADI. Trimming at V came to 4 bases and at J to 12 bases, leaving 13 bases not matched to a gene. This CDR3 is CASSGQNRGRGGQHF. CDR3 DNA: TGCGCCAGCAGTGGGCAAAACAGGGGGCGCGGGGGCCAGCATTTT.

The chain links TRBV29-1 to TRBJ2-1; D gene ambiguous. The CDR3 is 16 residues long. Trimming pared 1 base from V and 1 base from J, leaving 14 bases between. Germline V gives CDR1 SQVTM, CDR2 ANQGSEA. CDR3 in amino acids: CSVEGAWNLSYNEQFF. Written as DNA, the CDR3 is TGCAGCGTTGAAGGGGCTTGGAATTTGTCCTACAATGAGCAGTTCTTC.

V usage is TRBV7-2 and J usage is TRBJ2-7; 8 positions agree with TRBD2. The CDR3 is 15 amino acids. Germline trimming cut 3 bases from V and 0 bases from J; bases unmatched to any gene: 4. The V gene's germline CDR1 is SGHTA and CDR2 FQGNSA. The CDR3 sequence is CASSFSGVSSYEQYF. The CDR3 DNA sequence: TGTGCCAGCAGCTTTAGCGGGGTAAGCTCCTACGAGCAGTACTTC.

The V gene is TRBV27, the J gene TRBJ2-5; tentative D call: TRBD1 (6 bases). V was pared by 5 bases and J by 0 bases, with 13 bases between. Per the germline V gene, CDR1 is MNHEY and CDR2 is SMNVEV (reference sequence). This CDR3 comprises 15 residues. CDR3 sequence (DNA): TGTGCCAGCAGTCCGATGGGGGCCTACCAAGAGACCCAGTACTTC. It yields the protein CASSPMGAYQETQYF.

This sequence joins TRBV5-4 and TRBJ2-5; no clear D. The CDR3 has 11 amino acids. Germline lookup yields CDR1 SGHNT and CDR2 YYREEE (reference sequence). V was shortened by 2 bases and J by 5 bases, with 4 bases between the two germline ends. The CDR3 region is CASSFQETQYF. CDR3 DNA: TGTGCCAGCAGCTTCCAGGAGACCCAGTACTTC.

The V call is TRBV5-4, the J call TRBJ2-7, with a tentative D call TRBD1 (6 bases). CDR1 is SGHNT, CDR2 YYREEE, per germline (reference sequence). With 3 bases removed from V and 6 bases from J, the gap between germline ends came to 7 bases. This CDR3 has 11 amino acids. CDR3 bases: TGTGCCAGCAGCTCCAGGGGCGAGCAGTACTTC. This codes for CASSSRGEQYF.

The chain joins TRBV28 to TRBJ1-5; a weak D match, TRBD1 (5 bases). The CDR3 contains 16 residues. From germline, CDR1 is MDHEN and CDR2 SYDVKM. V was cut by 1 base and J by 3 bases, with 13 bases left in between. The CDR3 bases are TGTGCCAGCAGTTTATTGGAGGGGAGGGACAATCAGCCCCAGCATTTT. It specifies CASSLLEGRDNQPQHF.

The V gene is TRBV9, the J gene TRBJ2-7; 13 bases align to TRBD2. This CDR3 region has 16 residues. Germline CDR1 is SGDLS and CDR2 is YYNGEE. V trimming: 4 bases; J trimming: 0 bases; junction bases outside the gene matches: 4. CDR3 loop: CASSFGTSGTSYEQYF. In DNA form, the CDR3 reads TGTGCCAGCAGCTTCGGGACTAGCGGGACCTCCTACGAGCAGTACTTC.

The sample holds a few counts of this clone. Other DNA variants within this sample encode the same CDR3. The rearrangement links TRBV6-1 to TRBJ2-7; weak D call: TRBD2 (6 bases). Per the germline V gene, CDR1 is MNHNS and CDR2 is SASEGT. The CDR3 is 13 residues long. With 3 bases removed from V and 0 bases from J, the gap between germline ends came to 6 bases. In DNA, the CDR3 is TGTGCCAGCAGTGAGGGACTCTCCTACGAGCAGTACTTC. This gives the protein CASSEGLSYEQYF.

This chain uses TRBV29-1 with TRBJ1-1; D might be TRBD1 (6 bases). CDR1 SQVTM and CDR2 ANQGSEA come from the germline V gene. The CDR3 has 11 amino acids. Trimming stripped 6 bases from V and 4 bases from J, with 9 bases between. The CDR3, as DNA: TGCAGCGTAGAACAGGGCACTGAAGCTTTCTTT. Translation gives CSVEQGTEAFF.

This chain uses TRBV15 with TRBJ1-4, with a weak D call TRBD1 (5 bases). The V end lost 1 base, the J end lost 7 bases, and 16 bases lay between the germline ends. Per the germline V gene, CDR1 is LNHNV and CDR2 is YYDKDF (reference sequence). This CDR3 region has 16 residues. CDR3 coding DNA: TGTGCCACCAGCAGAGCGGTAGTGACAGTTAGTGAAAAACTGTTTTTT. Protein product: CATSRAVVTVSEKLFF. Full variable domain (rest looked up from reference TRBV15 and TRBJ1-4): DAMVIQNPRYQVTQFGKPVTLSCSQTLNHNVMYWYQQKSSQAPKLLFHYYDKDFNNEADTPDNFQSRRPNTSFCFLDIRSPGLGDTAMYLCATSRAVVTVSEKLFFGSGTQLSVL.

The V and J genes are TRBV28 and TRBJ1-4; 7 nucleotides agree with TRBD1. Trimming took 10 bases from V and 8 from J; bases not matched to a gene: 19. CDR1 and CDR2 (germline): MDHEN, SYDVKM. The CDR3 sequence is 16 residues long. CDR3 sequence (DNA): TGTGCCATCGCGGGACAGACCTTGGGGGACAAAGAAAAACTGTTTTTT. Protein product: CAIAGQTLGDKEKLFF.

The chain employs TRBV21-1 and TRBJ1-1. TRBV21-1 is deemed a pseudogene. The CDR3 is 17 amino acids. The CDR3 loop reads CASSKDEVRNLNTEAFF. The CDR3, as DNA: TGTGCCAGCAGCAAAGATGAGGTGAGAAACCTGAACACTGAAGCTTTCTTT.

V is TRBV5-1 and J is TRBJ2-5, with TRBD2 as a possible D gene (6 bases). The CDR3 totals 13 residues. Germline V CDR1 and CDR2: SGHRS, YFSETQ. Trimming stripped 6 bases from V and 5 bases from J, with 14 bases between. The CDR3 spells CASMRGMGETQYF. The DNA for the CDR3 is TGCGCCAGCATGCGCGGGATGGGGGAGACCCAGTACTTC.

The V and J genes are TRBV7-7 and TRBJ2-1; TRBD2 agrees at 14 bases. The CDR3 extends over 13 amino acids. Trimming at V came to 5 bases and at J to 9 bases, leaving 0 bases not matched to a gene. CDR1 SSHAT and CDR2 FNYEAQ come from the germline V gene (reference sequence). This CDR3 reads CASSGLAGGEQFF. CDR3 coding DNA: TGTGCCAGCAGCGGACTAGCGGGAGGTGAGCAGTTCTTC.

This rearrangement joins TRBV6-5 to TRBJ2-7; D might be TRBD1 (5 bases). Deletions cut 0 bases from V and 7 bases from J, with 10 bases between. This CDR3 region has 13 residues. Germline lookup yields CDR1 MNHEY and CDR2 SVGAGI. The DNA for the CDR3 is TGTGCCAGCAGTTACTCCAGGGTAGGAGAGCAGTACTTC. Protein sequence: CASSYSRVGEQYF.

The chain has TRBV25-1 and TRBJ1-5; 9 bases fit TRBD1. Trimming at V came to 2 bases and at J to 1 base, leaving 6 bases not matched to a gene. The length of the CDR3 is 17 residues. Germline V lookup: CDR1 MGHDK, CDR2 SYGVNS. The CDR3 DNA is TGTGCCAGCAGTGAAGGGGGGACAGGGTTGAGCAATCAGCCCCAGCATTTT. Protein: CASSEGGTGLSNQPQHF.

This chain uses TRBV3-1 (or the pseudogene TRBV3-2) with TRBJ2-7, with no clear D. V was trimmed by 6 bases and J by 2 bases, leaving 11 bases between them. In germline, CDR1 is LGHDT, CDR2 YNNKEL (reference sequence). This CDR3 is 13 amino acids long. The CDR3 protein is CASRQTGTYEQYF. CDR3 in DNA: TGTGCCAGCAGGCAGACTGGAACCTACGAGCAGTACTTC.

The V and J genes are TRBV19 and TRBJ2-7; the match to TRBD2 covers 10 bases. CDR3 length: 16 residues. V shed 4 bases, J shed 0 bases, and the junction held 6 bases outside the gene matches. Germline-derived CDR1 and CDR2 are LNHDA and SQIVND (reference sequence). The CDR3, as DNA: TGTGCCAGTAGTAGATCAGGGACTAGCGCCTCCTACGAGCAGTACTTC. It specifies CASSRSGTSASYEQYF.

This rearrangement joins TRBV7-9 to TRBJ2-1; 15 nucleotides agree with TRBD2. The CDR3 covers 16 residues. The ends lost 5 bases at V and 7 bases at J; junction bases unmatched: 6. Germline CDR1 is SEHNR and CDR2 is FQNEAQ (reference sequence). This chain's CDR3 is CASSNPGLAGGNEQFF. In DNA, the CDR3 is TGTGCCAGCAGCAACCCGGGACTAGCGGGAGGAAATGAGCAGTTCTTC.

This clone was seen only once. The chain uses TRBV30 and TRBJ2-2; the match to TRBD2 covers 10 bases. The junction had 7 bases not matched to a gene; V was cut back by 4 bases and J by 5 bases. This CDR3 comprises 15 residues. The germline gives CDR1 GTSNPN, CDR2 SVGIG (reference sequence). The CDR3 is CAWNLAGVGTGELFF. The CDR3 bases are TGTGCCTGGAACCTAGCGGGAGTCGGAACCGGGGAGCTGTTTTTT.

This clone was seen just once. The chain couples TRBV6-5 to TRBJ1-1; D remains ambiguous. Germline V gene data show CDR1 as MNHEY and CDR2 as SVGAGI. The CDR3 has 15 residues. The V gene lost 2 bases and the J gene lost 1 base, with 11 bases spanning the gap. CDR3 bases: TGTGCCAGCAGTTACGTCGGAGGAGGGAACACTGAAGCTTTCTTT. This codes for CASSYVGGGNTEAFF.